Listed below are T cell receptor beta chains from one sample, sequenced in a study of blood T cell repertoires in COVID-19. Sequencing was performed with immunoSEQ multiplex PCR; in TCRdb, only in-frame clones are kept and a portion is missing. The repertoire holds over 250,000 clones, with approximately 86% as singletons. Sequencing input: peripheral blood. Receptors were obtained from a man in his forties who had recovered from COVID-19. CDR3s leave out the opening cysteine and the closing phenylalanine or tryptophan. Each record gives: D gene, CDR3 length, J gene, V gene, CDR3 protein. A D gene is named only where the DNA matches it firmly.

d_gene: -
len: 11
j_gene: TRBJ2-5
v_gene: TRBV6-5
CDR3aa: ASSVYGVVTQY

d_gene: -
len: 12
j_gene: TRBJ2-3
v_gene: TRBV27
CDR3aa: ASSTGVITDTQY

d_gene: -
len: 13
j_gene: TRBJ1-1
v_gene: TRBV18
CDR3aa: ASSPLATGDTEAF

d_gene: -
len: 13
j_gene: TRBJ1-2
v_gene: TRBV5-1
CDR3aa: ASSLDGQPAYGYT

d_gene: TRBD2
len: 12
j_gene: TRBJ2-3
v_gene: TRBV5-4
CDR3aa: ASSLTSGRAGVR

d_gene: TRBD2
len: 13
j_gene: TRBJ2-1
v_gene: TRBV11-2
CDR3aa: ASSLGLAGYNEQF

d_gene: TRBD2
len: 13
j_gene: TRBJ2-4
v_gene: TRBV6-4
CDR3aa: ASSDLEGGPHIQY

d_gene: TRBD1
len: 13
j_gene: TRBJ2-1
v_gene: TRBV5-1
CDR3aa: ASSPRAGGGDEQF

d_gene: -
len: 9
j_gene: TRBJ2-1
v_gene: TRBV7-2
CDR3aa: ASGSGSMQF

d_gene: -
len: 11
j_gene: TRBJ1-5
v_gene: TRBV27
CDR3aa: ASSWGRYQPQH

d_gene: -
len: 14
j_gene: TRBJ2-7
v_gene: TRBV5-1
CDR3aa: ASSPIGWGPPSEQY

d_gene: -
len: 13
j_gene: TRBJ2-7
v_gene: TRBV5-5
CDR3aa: ASSLFSTTGFEQY

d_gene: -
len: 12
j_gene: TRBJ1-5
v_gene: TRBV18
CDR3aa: ASSPGLVNQPQH

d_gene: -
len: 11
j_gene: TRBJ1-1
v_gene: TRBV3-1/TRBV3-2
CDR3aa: ASSQGPGGEAF

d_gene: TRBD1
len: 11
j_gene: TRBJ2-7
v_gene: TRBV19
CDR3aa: ASSRDRPTRQY

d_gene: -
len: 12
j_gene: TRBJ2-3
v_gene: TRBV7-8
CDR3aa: ASSFRPAGDTQY

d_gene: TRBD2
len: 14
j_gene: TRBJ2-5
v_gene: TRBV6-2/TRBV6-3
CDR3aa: ASSFGTSGGFKTQY

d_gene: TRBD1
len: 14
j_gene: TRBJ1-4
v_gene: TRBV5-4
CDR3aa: ASSLDPQGTNEKLF

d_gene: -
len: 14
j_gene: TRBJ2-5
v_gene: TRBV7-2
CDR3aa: ASSSRLMATQETQY

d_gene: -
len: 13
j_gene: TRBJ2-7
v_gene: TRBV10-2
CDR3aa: ASSELGRGAVEQY

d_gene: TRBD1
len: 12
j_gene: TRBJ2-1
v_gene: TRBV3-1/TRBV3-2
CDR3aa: ASSQHQGANEQF

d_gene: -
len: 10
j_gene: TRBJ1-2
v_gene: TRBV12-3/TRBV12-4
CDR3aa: ASSLPNYGYT

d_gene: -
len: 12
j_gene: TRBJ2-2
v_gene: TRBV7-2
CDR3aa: ASSYRAATGELF

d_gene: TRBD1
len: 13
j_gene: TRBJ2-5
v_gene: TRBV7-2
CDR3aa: ASSPSRDRIKTQY

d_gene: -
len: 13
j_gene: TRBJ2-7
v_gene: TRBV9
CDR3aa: ASSEGGRGTYEQY

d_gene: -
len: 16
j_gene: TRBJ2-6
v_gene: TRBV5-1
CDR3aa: ASRGRDNVGSGANVLT

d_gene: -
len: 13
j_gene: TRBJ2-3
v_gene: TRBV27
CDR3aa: ASSFQVPSTDTQY

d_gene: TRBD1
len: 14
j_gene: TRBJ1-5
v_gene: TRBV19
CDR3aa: ASSPPGDRVGQPQH

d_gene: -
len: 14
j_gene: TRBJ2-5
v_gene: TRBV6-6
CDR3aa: ASSYDVGYRGETQY

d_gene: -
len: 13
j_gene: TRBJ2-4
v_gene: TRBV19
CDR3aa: ASSIGGVGKNIQY

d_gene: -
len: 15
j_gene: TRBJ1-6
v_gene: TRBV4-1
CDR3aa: ASSEGEGGATNSPLH

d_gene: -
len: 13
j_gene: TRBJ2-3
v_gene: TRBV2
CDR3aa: ASGGSGFSTDTQY

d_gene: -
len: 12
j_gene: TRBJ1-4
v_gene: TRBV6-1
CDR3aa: ASSERFRGEKLF

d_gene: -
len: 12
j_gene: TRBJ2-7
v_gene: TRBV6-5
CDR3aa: ASSYGRKAYEQY

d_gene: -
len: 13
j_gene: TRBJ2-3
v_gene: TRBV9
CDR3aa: ASRRGARHTDTQY

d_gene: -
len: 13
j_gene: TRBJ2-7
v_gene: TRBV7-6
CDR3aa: ASSLAGTPVGEQY

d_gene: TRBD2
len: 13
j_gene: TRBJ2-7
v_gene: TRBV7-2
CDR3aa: ASSSVAGQPYEQY

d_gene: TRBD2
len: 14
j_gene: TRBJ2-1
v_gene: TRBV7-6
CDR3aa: ASTVGTSGGAAEQF

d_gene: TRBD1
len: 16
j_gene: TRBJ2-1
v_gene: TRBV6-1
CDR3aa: ASSERSGGQASYNEQF

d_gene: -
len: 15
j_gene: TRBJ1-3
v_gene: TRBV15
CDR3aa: ATSTESGFYSGNTIY

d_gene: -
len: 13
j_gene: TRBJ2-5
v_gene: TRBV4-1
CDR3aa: ASSQGGFPKETQY

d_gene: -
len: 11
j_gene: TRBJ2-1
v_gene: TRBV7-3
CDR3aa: ASSQHKRAEQF

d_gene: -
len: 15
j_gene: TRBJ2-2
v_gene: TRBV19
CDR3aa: ASTSAARGLNTGELF

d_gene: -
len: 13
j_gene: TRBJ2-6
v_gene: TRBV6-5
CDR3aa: ASSSGGAGANVLT

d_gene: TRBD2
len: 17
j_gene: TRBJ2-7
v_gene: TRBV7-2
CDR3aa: ASSSNNRLTSGEPYEQY

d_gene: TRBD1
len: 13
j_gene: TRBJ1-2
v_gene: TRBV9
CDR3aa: ASSAGQGPQSGYT

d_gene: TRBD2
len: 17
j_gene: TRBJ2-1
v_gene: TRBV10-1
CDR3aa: AIHRVGTSGSPRGNEQF

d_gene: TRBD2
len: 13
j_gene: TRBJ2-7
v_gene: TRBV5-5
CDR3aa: ASSFERGDAYEQY